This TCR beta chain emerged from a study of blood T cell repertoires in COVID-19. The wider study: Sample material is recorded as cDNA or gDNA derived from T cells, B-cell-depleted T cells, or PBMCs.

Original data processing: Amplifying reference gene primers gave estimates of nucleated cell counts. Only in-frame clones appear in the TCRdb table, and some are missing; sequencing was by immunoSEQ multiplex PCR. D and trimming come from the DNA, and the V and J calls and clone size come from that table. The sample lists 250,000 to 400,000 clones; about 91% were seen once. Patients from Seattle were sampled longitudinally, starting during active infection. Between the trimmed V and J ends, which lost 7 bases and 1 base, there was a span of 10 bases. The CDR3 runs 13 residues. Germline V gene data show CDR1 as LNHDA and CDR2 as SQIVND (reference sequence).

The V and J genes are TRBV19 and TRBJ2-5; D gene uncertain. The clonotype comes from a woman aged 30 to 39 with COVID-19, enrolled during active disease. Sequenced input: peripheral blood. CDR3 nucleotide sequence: TGTGCCAGTAAAAAAGCACGCCAAGAGACCCAGTACTTC. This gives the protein CASKKARQETQYF.